This T cell receptor beta chain was observed in a study of regulatory T cells in long-lasting Graves disease. Overall study: Persistent Graves' disease required over 5 years of antithyroid drugs and positive TSH receptor antibodies.

Note on this clonotype: Its antigen is not identified.

Germline V CDR1 and CDR2: SNHLY, FYNNEI. Trimming stripped 6 bases from V and 2 bases from J, with 14 bases between. The CDR3 is made up of 14 amino acids. Sequencing libraries for TCR beta were prepared with iRepertoire HTBI primers and Arm-PCR of CDR3 regions. Each CDR3 protein gets one entry after TCRdb re-called the multiplex PCR reads with MiXCR. The sample has 400,000 to 600,000 distinct CDR3 sequences; roughly 21% are singletons. The time point denotes: persistent/refractory GD, antithyroid drugs over 5 years with positive TRAb. Extracted RNA from PBMCs served as the source of the TCR library. Study findings and constraints: Less diverse TCR repertoires were seen in persistent Graves' patients than in newly diagnosed ones. TRBV28, TRBJ1-2 and TRBJ2-5 were favored in persistent disease.

The V and J genes are TRBV2 and TRBJ2-7; D is perhaps TRBD1 (6 bases). This material consisted of peripheral blood mononuclear cells (PBMCs), taken when the disease was refractory, from a patient treated with antithyroid drugs. The sequence came from a female donor with Graves disease. The DNA for the CDR3 is TGTGCCAGCAGCACAGGGTTAGTTCCCTACGAGCAGTACTTC. Amino acid sequence: CASSTGLVPYEQYF.